The text below deals with one TCR delta chain. Its antigen is not known. The protein in TCRdb stems from a much larger clone and differs at residue 4 from this DNA's translation, likely a read error; here the protein is translated from the DNA. Bulk repertoires came from Vgamma9/Vdelta2+ or Vdelta2-negative gammadelta T cells flow-sorted from PBMC. Germline CDR1 reads TSWWSYY; CDR2 reads QGS. The CDR3 loop spans 28 amino acids. This sample is drawn from a study of γδ T cells in repeated Plasmodium falciparum infection. Study-level information: Malian repertoires were sampled cross-sectionally without transmission and longitudinally through febrile malaria. Study-level results: Vdelta2-negative gammadelta repertoires, largely Vdelta1+, seemingly showed infection-driven waves of new clonal selection. Vgamma9/Vdelta2+ T cells showed a stable polyclonal repertoire with shared TCRgamma sequences.

TCRdb re-called the multiplex PCR reads via CATT. The sample comprises roughly 90,000 delta-chain clones, 0.98% of which are singletons, and 9% to 10% rests with the top ten. Material: gamma-delta T cells from blood. The chain uses TRDV1 and TRDJ1, with 12 bases fitting TRDD3. TCRdb is silent on the J gene; assignment here came from matching the DNA to germline. The receptor comes from a pool of human donors (malaria-infected and uninfected, not separated). Written as DNA, the CDR3 is TGTGCTCTTAGGGAATCCACTTTCCTACCGGCCGTGGTGTACTGTGTACTGGGGGATACTCGATCCACCGATAAACTCATCTTT. As protein: CALRESTFLPAVVYCVLGDTRSTDKLIF.